A selection of T cell receptor beta chains follows, all from one sample in a study of early T cells in non-severe SARS-CoV-2 infection. TCRdb redid the calling of the 5' RACE reads with MiXCR, one entry per CDR3 protein. Of about 110,000 distinct CDR3 sequences in the sample, 9% to 14% were seen once. Sequencing used whole blood. All receptors come from an adult who was a healthcare worker with PCR-confirmed SARS-CoV-2 infection or an uninfected control (not recorded which). Both conserved end residues are part of each CDR3. Each record gives: clone size, J gene, D gene, V gene, CDR3 protein, CDR3 DNA. A D gene is named only where the DNA matches it firmly. A clone size is listed for some rows: how often the clone was seen (once, few, many), or a class if it is expanded.

size: many
J: TRBJ2-1
D: TRBD2
V: TRBV10-3
CDR3: CAISALIGLADGEQFF
DNA: TGTGCCATCAGTGCCCTGATAGGACTAGCCGATGGAGAGCAGTTCTTC

size: few
J: TRBJ1-1
D: -
V: TRBV6-2/TRBV6-3
CDR3: CASSYSSDSNTEAFF
DNA: TGTGCCAGCAGTTACTCCTCGGACTCTAACACTGAAGCTTTCTTT

size: -
J: TRBJ2-5
D: -
V: TRBV6-5
CDR3: CASSPLGGGETQYF
DNA: TGTGCCAGCAGCCCTCTTGGGGGCGGAGAGACCCAGTACTTC

size: -
J: TRBJ2-7
D: TRBD1
V: TRBV11-2
CDR3: CASSSPLHRDRITYEQYF
DNA: TGTGCCAGCAGTTCGCCGCTCCACCGGGACAGGATCACCTACGAGCAGTACTTC

size: few
J: TRBJ1-5
D: -
V: TRBV6-1
CDR3: CASSRKGDGLSNQPQHF
DNA: TGTGCCAGCAGCCGCAAGGGGGACGGCCTTAGCAATCAGCCCCAGCATTTT

size: -
J: TRBJ2-7
D: -
V: TRBV2
CDR3: CASGSPYEQYF
DNA: TGTGCCAGCGGGTCCCCCTACGAGCAGTACTTC

size: -
J: TRBJ1-5
D: TRBD1
V: TRBV11-2
CDR3: CASSPDRGRNQPQHF
DNA: TGTGCCAGCAGCCCTGACAGGGGGCGGAATCAGCCCCAGCATTTT

size: -
J: TRBJ2-5
D: -
V: TRBV5-4
CDR3: CASSFGGTQETQYF
DNA: TGTGCCAGCAGCTTTGGGGGTACTCAAGAGACCCAGTACTTC

size: many
J: TRBJ1-2
D: -
V: TRBV12-3/TRBV12-4
CDR3: CASSLMLGGDGYTF
DNA: TGTGCCAGCAGTTTGATGTTAGGGGGAGACGGCTACACCTTC

size: -
J: TRBJ2-3
D: TRBD2
V: TRBV7-2
CDR3: CASRLNSGASTDTQYF
DNA: TGTGCCAGCAGGTTGAACAGCGGGGCTAGCACAGATACGCAGTATTTT

size: few
J: TRBJ2-7
D: TRBD1
V: TRBV28
CDR3: CASSSPLQDRGDYEQYF
DNA: TGTGCCAGCAGTTCGCCCCTCCAGGACAGGGGAGACTACGAGCAGTACTTC

size: few
J: TRBJ1-2
D: TRBD1
V: TRBV9
CDR3: CASSPWTGVHGYTF
DNA: TGTGCCAGCAGCCCCTGGACAGGGGTCCATGGCTACACCTTC

size: few
J: TRBJ2-1
D: -
V: TRBV3-1
CDR3: CASSWPRSSYNEQFF
DNA: TGTGCCAGCAGCTGGCCCCGGAGCTCCTACAATGAGCAGTTCTTC

size: -
J: TRBJ2-7
D: TRBD2
V: TRBV11-3
CDR3: CASSLILGSGYEQYF
DNA: TGTGCCAGCAGCTTAATCCTCGGTAGCGGGTACGAGCAGTACTTC

size: many
J: TRBJ1-6
D: -
V: TRBV12-3/TRBV12-4
CDR3: CASSLRGGGGSPLHF
DNA: TGTGCCAGCAGTCTTCGCGGGGGAGGTGGTTCACCCCTCCACTTT

size: few
J: TRBJ1-4
D: -
V: TRBV27
CDR3: CASRKKKLTGTGREKLFF
DNA: TGTGCCAGCAGGAAGAAAAAGTTGACGGGGACGGGACGCGAAAAACTGTTTTTT

size: -
J: TRBJ1-5
D: -
V: TRBV20-1
CDR3: CSAITGPLRNQPQHF
DNA: TGCAGTGCTATCACCGGGCCCTTACGAAATCAGCCCCAGCATTTT

size: -
J: TRBJ2-3
D: TRBD2
V: TRBV5-5
CDR3: CVSSLRLADIPGRQYF
DNA: TGTGTCAGCAGCTTAAGACTAGCGGATATCCCAGGGAGGCAGTATTTT